The present T cell receptor (beta chain) was sequenced within a study of blood T cell repertoires in COVID-19. In the study overall: PBMCs, B-cell-depleted T cells, or T cells were the source of the cDNA or gDNA that made up the material.

As originally analysed: Nucleated cell number was recorded as an estimate derived from reference gene primer amplification. Assay used: immunoSEQ multiplex PCR; TCRdb lists only in-frame clones, some missing. V and J calls and clone size are those listed in that table; D and trimming were worked out from the DNA. Seen here are under 450,000 clones, roughly 87% observed once, and the top ten hold roughly 3%. Donors were grouped by their self-reported clinical history. Among Cohort 3 donors, those recovered had two negative PCRs, clearance, or symptom resolution. This CDR3 comprises 15 residues. V was pared by 4 bases and J by 4 bases, with 14 bases between. CDR1 is SGHRS, CDR2 YFSETQ, per germline.

The clonotype comes from a young woman who had recovered from COVID-19. Material for sequencing was PBMCs or T cells enriched from blood (not recorded which). The chain carries TRBV5-1 and TRBJ2-2; perhaps TRBD2 as D (5 bases). DNA of the CDR3: TGCGCCAGCAGCGGGCGGGTTCCGGGCACCGGGGAGCTGTTTTTT. This translates into CASSGRVPGTGELFF.